The sequence of this TCR beta chain was determined in a study of blood T cell repertoires in COVID-19. At the level of the study: The samples span acute and convalescent COVID-19 from the United States, Italy and Spain. The cDNA or gDNA used as material had been derived from T cells, B-cell-depleted T cells, or PBMCs.

Participants were aged 18 to 89 years from 20 to 30 US areas. The V end was cut by 5 bases, the J end by 4 bases, with 15 bases between. The CDR3 has 15 amino acids. Germline-derived CDR1 and CDR2 are MNHEY and SMNVEV (reference sequence). Produced via immunoSEQ multiplex PCR; TCRdb's table is partial and in-frame only. The sample records 350,000 to 400,000 clones, 91% being singletons. The receptor was derived from a woman in her 40s who had been exposed to COVID-19. The chain combines TRBV27 with TRBJ1-3; D is unresolved. Sample: PBMCs or T cells enriched from blood (not recorded which). CDR3 loop: CASSPRRGEGNTIYF. The CDR3 DNA is TGTGCCAGCAGTCCCAGAAGAGGTGAAGGAAACACCATATATTTT.